This TCR beta chain was retrieved from a study of T-cell memory formation after mild COVID-19. Notes on the study in general: Memory sampled before infection contained some responding clones, suggesting cross-reactive memory joined.

TCRdb analysed the 5' RACE reads with MiXCR anew, one entry per CDR3 protein. This table holds more than 400,000 distinct CDR3 sequences, 15% to 20% found once. This clonotype appeared a few times. Its matching antigen is unknown. The source of this sequence is an adult woman who had mild COVID-19 (a few samples of this study predate the infection). Cell type and time point are not known. Sequencing used PBMCs or a T cell subset sorted from them (not recorded which).

CDR3 residues: CSARDPVGLGAFF. DNA of the CDR3: TGCAGTGCTAGAGATCCAGTGGGGCTGGGAGCTTTCTTT. The chain uses TRBV20-1 and TRBJ1-1; TRBD1 is a possible D gene (5 bases). V lost 0 bases and J 10 bases, leaving 15 bases between the germline ends. CDR1 and CDR2 from the germline V gene are DFQATT and SNEGSKA (reference sequence). The CDR3 totals 13 residues.